This passage covers 12 T cell receptor beta chains from one sample sequenced in a study of blood T cell repertoires in COVID-19. The data were produced by immunoSEQ multiplex PCR, yet TCRdb's version contains in-frame clones alone and is incomplete. The table shows 230,000 or so clones, with 75% to 85% occurring only once. The sequenced sample consisted of peripheral blood. The source is a woman of 80 years or more with COVID-19, enrolled during active disease.

The CDR3 loop is CASRLGALTGELFF. The CDR3 DNA reads as TGTGCCAGCAGGCTAGGGGCGCTGACCGGGGAGCTGTTTTTT. The gene calls are TRBV28 and TRBJ2-2; D is perhaps TRBD1 (5 bases). This CDR3 has 14 amino acids. Per the germline V gene, CDR1 is MDHEN and CDR2 is SYDVKM. Trimming pared 6 bases from V and 5 bases from J, leaving 13 bases between.

This clone turned up a few times. The chain has TRBV30 and TRBJ2-5; 7 bases are a match to TRBD1. With 4 bases clipped from V and 4 bases from J, the junction kept 6 bases outside the gene matches. This CDR3 is 13 amino acids long. CDR1 is GTSNPN, CDR2 SVGIG, per germline (reference sequence). CDR3 in amino acids: CAWTRDRAETQYF. For the CDR3, the DNA is TGTGCCTGGACTCGTGACAGGGCAGAGACCCAGTACTTC. The full variable domain, with the rest looked up from reference TRBV30 and TRBJ2-5, is SQTIHQWPATLVQPVGSPLSLECTVEGTSNPNLYWYRQAAGRGLQLLFYSVGIGQISSEVPQNLSASRPQDRQFILSSKKLLLSDSGFYLCAWTRDRAETQYFGPGTRLLVL.

The chain joins TRBV27 to TRBJ2-7; TRBD1 matches 9 bases. CDR1 is MNHEY and CDR2 is SMNVEV in the germline V gene (reference sequence). V gave up 0 bases and J gave up 4 bases; unmatched junction bases: 10. CDR3 length: 17 amino acids. Here the CDR3 reads CASSLSPLTGGIYEQYF. DNA of the CDR3: TGTGCCAGCAGTTTATCCCCCCTGACAGGGGGTATTTACGAGCAGTACTTC.

This sequence joins TRBV18 and TRBJ2-5; 14 positions agree with TRBD2. After removal of 5 bases from V and 3 bases from J, the junction contained 2 bases not matched to a gene. The CDR3 is made up of 15 amino acids. From germline, CDR1 is KGHSH and CDR2 LQKENI. The CDR3 nucleotides are TGTGCCAGCTCATCGGGACTAGCGGGAGAAGAGACCCAGTACTTC. Translating gives CASSSGLAGEETQYF.

This clone was observed a handful of times. The CDR3 DNA follows: TGTGCCAGTAGCGAAACCCACTCCGGGACACTAGGGTATGGCTACACCTTC. Residues: CASSETHSGTLGYGYTF. The rearrangement joins TRBV19 to TRBJ1-2; the D gene is possibly TRBD1 (6 bases). V lost 6 bases to trimming and J lost 5 bases, with 25 bases between them. The length of the CDR3 is 17 residues. Germline V gene data show CDR1 as LNHDA and CDR2 as SQIVND (reference sequence). The entire variable domain, with the rest obtained from reference TRBV19 and TRBJ1-2, is as follows: DGGITQSPKYLFRKEGQNVTLSCEQNLNHDAMYWYRQDPGQGLRLIYYSQIVNDFQKGDIAEGYSVSREKKESFPLTVTSAQKNPTAFYLCASSETHSGTLGYGYTFGSGTRLTVV.

The chain has TRBV3-1 (or the pseudogene TRBV3-2) and TRBJ1-4, with D possibly matching TRBD1 (6 bases). Per the germline V gene, CDR1 is LGHDT and CDR2 is YNNKEL (reference sequence). Trimming took 5 bases from V and 5 from J, leaving 12 bases between them. CDR3 length equals 14 residues. The CDR3 DNA reads as TGTGCCAGCAGCTCGGGACACCGGAATGAAAAACTGTTTTTT. This sequence encodes CASSSGHRNEKLFF.

This sequence joins TRBV6-2 or TRBV6-3 and TRBJ2-1; D is perhaps TRBD2 (7 bases). Germline V lookup: CDR1 MNHEY, CDR2 SVGEGT. Trimming took 5 bases from V and 0 from J, leaving 14 bases between them. CDR3 length: 16 amino acids. This chain's CDR3 is CASSPAGAGSYNEQFF. In nucleotides, the CDR3 is TGTGCCAGCAGTCCCGCGGGGGCTGGCTCCTACAATGAGCAGTTCTTC.

J is TRBJ2-1 and V is TRBV28; 9 nucleotides align to TRBD2. V trimming: 3 bases; J trimming: 8 bases; junction bases outside the gene matches: 2. The CDR3 totals 13 residues. The germline V gene encodes CDR1 MDHEN and CDR2 SYDVKM. The DNA for the CDR3 is TGTGCCAGCAGTTTGGGACTAGCCTATGAGCAGTTCTTC. Its translation is CASSLGLAYEQFF.

The DNA for the CDR3 is TGCGCCAGCAGCTTCGGTCCGTCTGAGCAGTTCTTC. Translation gives CASSFGPSEQFF. The chain joins TRBV4-1 to TRBJ2-1; D remains unclear. V was trimmed by 5 bases and J by 9 bases, leaving 11 bases between them. The germline CDR1 and CDR2 sequences are MGHRA and YSYEKL. The CDR3 extends over 12 amino acids.

J is TRBJ2-5 and V is TRBV18, with no clear D. The CDR3 length is 12 residues. CDR1 KGHSH and CDR2 LQKENI come from the germline V gene. V was cut by 4 bases and J by 4 bases, with 7 bases left in between. In DNA, the CDR3 is TGTGCCAGCTCACTCAATAGAGAGACCCAGTACTTC. It specifies CASSLNRETQYF.

The chain uses TRBV9 and TRBJ2-5; maybe TRBD2 (6 bases). Germline CDR1 is SGDLS and CDR2 is YYNGEE. The germline V and J ends were trimmed by 4 bases and 5 bases, with 15 bases remaining between them. The CDR3 covers 14 residues. As DNA, the CDR3 is TGTGCCAGCAGCCCTTTAAGTGGAGGGGAGACCCAGTACTTC. Translation: CASSPLSGGETQYF.

The V call is TRBV3-1 (or the pseudogene TRBV3-2), the J call TRBJ2-1; TRBD2 matches at 9 bases. With V trimmed by 0 bases and J by 3 bases, 6 bases remained unmatched. This CDR3 is 17 amino acids long. Germline values: CDR1 LGHDT, CDR2 YNNKEL (reference sequence). Written as DNA, the CDR3 is TGTGCCAGCAGCCAAGAGGTGGGAGCGGGAGGCTACAATGAGCAGTTCTTC. The encoded protein is CASSQEVGAGGYNEQFF.